This T cell receptor (beta chain) was observed in a study of OX40 agonist ivuxolimab in advanced cancers. Study-wide context: Ivuxolimab, an antibody acting as an agonist of OX40 (CD134), was used to treat patients. Patients enrolled in dose escalation were diagnosed with hepatocellular carcinoma, melanoma, renal cell or head and neck cancer. Patients were roughly 83% male with ages about 23 to 90, mean approximately 55.

Trimming took 6 bases from V and 6 from J, leaving 18 bases between them. The germline V gene has CDR1 MNHNS and CDR2 SASEGT. The CDR3 has 15 residues. In the case of this clone: Its target is not known.

Study outcomes and limitations: The average count of expanded clones was higher among CD8+ T cells than among CD4+.

Sequencing was performed with immunoSEQ multiplex PCR; in TCRdb, only in-frame clones are kept and a portion is missing. The sample includes over 100,000 clones, over 85% of them seen just once. The origin of this receptor is an adult with an advanced solid tumor such as melanoma, head and neck, liver or kidney cancer. V usage is TRBV6-1 and J usage is TRBJ1-5; no firm D call. The sequencing here drew on CD4+ or CD8+ T cells sorted from blood, taken in a trial of the OX40 agonist ivuxolimab. CDR3 sequence reads: CASSPETVNGQPQHF. DNA of the CDR3: TGTGCCAGCAGCCCCGAGACCGTAAACGGTCAGCCCCAGCATTTT.